The T cell receptor beta chain described here comes from a study of identical twins. Study findings and constraints: Zero-insertion analyses might be partly confounded by invariant T cells like MAIT and iNKT.

This clonotype was seen a handful of times. What it binds is unknown. TCRdb reprocessed the 5' RACE reads via MiXCR and lists one record per CDR3 protein. The repertoire consists of approximately 410,000 distinct CDR3 sequences, with less than 20% occurring once and the leading ten covering around 12%. The CDR3 has 13 amino acids. Trimming cost V 6 bases and J 5 bases; bases outside gene matches: 4. Germline CDR1 reads ENHRY; CDR2 reads SYGVKD. The receptor was derived from a man over 45 in good health. The chain carries TRBV10-3 and TRBJ2-5; 9 bases align to TRBD1. Sequencing was carried out using naive T cells sorted from blood. In nucleotides, the CDR3 is TGTGCCATCAGGGGGGACAGGGTGGAGACCCAGTACTTC. Its translation is CAIRGDRVETQYF.